The 15 T cell receptor beta chains below all came from one sample that was sequenced in a study of T cells in Graves' hyperthyroidism and ophthalmopathy (dated 2019 in TCRdb). The protocol used for the library was multiplex PCR. Sequenced using an Illumina HiSeq 2000. The TCR beta CDR3 regions were amplified from the RNA transcripts. For the first round of RT-PCR on the TCR CDR3, the HTBI primer set was used together with the Qiagen OneStep RT-PCR kit. TCRdb took the public reads, trimmed them with fastp at Q25, ran MiXCR for clone calling and kept in-frame beta chains. Rows with one shared CDR3 protein collapse into an entry with the most common genes and DNA. The sample table lists about 400,000 distinct CDR3 sequences, about 16% of them with a count of one. Approximately 19% of the sample is taken by the ten largest. The sample consisted of blood. All receptors come from a woman aged 60-70 years with Graves' ophthalmopathy.

J is TRBJ2-1 and V is TRBV12-3 or TRBV12-4, with TRBD2 identical over 13 bases. The CDR3 runs to 16 residues. V was pared by 5 bases and J by 7 bases, with 8 bases of the junction left unmatched. For the CDR3, the DNA is TGTGCCAGCAGTCCCTCGGGACTAGCGGGAATAAATGAGCAGTTCTTC. It encodes CASSPSGLAGINEQFF.

This clonotype was seen repeatedly, ten times or more. V usage is TRBV12-3 or TRBV12-4 and J usage is TRBJ2-1, with TRBD2 matching over 12 bases. With V trimmed by 6 bases and J by 0 bases, 3 bases remained unmatched. The CDR3 spans 16 residues. For the CDR3, the DNA is TGTGCCAGCAGAAAGACTAGCGGGAGCTCCTACAATGAGCAGTTCTTC. Its protein product is CASRKTSGSSYNEQFF.

The chain has TRBV5-5 and TRBJ2-1; the D is unclear. With 4 bases removed from V and 7 bases from J, the gap between germline ends came to 12 bases. Germline V CDR1 and CDR2: SGHKS, YYEKEE (reference sequence). The CDR3 runs to 13 residues. CDR3: CASSARPRNEQFF. DNA for the CDR3: TGTGCCAGCAGCGCAAGACCCCGGAATGAGCAGTTCTTC.

The J gene is TRBJ2-7, the V gene TRBV4-1; D perhaps matches TRBD2 (5 bases). V lost 4 bases, J lost 6 bases, and 10 bases lay in between. This CDR3 has 12 amino acids. CDR1 and CDR2 (germline): MGHRA, YSYEKL. The CDR3 is CASSRTSGEQYF. As DNA, the CDR3 is TGCGCCAGCAGCCGCACTAGTGGCGAGCAGTACTTC.

This clonotype was seen repeatedly, ten times or more. J is TRBJ1-3 and V is TRBV30; D call uncertain. Trimming cost V 4 bases and J 0 bases, with 13 bases left between them. The CDR3 covers 15 residues. Germline values: CDR1 GTSNPN, CDR2 SVGIG (reference sequence). Here the CDR3 DNA reads TGTGCCTGGACCCCCGGGGTTGTCTCTGGAAACACCATATATTTT. It encodes CAWTPGVVSGNTIYF.

The chain links TRBV7-2 to TRBJ2-7; TRBD2 matches at 8 bases. Per germline, CDR1 SGHTA and CDR2 FQGNSA. With V trimmed by 3 bases and J by 0 bases, 4 bases remained unmatched. The CDR3 runs to 15 residues. This CDR3 reads CASSLWSGSSYEQYF. The CDR3 DNA sequence: TGTGCCAGCAGCTTGTGGAGCGGGAGCTCCTACGAGCAGTACTTC.

Many counts were recorded for this clonotype. The chain has TRBV29-1 and TRBJ2-5; D might be TRBD2 (7 bases). This CDR3 is 13 amino acids long. V lost 3 bases and J 5 bases, leaving 13 bases between the germline ends. Germline assignment: CDR1 SQVTM and CDR2 ANQGSEA. CDR3 in amino acids: CSVERGGKETQYF. In DNA form, the CDR3 reads TGCAGCGTTGAGAGGGGGGGTAAGGAGACCCAGTACTTC.

This sequence joins TRBV2 and TRBJ1-1; D is uncertain. Trimming took 1 base from V and 11 from J, leaving 20 bases between them. Germline assignment: CDR1 SNHLY and CDR2 FYNNEI. The CDR3 contains 15 residues. CDR3 DNA: TGTGCCAGCAGTGAAGAGGTTTTGCACAGCCGAAGGGCTTTCTTT. This sequence encodes CASSEEVLHSRRAFF.

This clonotype occurred many times. The rearrangement joins TRBV15 to TRBJ2-5; D might be TRBD1 (5 bases). V was trimmed by 1 base and J by 0 bases, leaving 9 bases between them. The germline V gene encodes CDR1 LNHNV and CDR2 YYDKDF (reference sequence). This CDR3 region has 15 residues. Here the CDR3 DNA reads TGTGCCACCAGCAGAGTGGGGCAGTACCAAGAGACCCAGTACTTC. This encodes CATSRVGQYQETQYF.

This clonotype appeared a few times. The genes are TRBV20-1 and TRBJ2-5; no clear D. Germline V CDR1 and CDR2: DFQATT, SNEGSKA (reference sequence). The V and J ends lost 0 bases and 4 bases respectively, with 6 bases between them. There are 12 residues in the CDR3. CDR3 bases: TGCAGTGCTAGAGATCTTGGAGAGACCCAGTACTTC. It specifies CSARDLGETQYF.

This clonotype was detected only a few times. The genes are TRBV2 and TRBJ1-4; D remains ambiguous. CDR1 is SNHLY, CDR2 FYNNEI, per germline. The length of the CDR3 is 16 residues. The V end was cut by 7 bases, the J end by 4 bases, with 19 bases between. The CDR3 DNA follows: TGTGCCAGCATGCGCGGGATCAATCGGGATAATGAAAAACTGTTTTTT. This sequence encodes CASMRGINRDNEKLFF.

The chain has TRBV20-1 and TRBJ1-3; D is unclear. The germline CDR1 and CDR2 sequences are DFQATT and SNEGSKA (reference sequence). The CDR3 sequence is 14 residues long. V was clipped by 0 bases and J by 2 bases, with 8 bases between them. The CDR3 loop reads CSAREGRAGNTIYF. CDR3 coding DNA: TGCAGTGCTAGAGAGGGCAGAGCTGGAAACACCATATATTTT.

The chain uses TRBV29-1 and TRBJ1-1, with D unresolved. Germline V CDR1 and CDR2: SQVTM, ANQGSEA. V was cut by 7 bases and J by 0 bases, with 12 bases left in between. CDR3 length: 13 residues. This CDR3 reads CSGGEGMNTEAFF. Here the CDR3 DNA reads TGCAGCGGGGGAGAGGGAATGAACACTGAAGCTTTCTTT. Full variable domain (outside the CDR3, taken from reference TRBV29-1 and TRBJ1-1): SAVISQKPSRDICQRGTSLTIQCQVDSQVTMMFWYRQQPGQSLTLIATANQGSEATYESGFVIDKFPISRPNLTFSTLTVSNMSPEDSSIYLCSGGEGMNTEAFFGQGTRLTVV.

This clonotype was seen repeatedly, ten times or more. The CDR3 region has the DNA TGTGCCAGCAGGTCGGGACCGACCTACGAGCAGTACTTC. It translates to CASRSGPTYEQYF. The chain uses TRBV28 and TRBJ2-7; D is tentatively TRBD1 or TRBD2 (5 bases each). With 6 bases removed from V and 2 bases from J, the gap between germline ends came to 11 bases. The CDR3 extends over 13 amino acids. Per germline, CDR1 MDHEN and CDR2 SYDVKM.

This clonotype has at least ten counts. The rearrangement joins TRBV10-1 to TRBJ2-7; no reliable D call. Trimming stripped 3 bases from V and 5 bases from J, with 11 bases between. CDR3 length: 13 amino acids. From germline, CDR1 is WNHNN and CDR2 SYGVQD (reference sequence). CDR3 in DNA: TGCGCCAGCAGTGATGTACTCCGCGACGAGCAGTACTTC. Translated, it gives CASSDVLRDEQYF.